The present TCR beta chain was sequenced within a study of long-term antiretroviral therapy in people with HIV. Findings and caveats of the study: Records did not include ART adherence, viral resistance or therapy changes. The study found narrower CDR3 length ranges in HIV repertoires than in controls. ART was followed by higher diversity that remained below transplant donor controls.

immunoSEQ v3.0 was run at survey level. TCRdb's table, derived via immunoSEQ multiplex PCR, lists solely in-frame clones and lacks some. In the table there are fewer than 25,000 clones, over 75% of which are singletons. In regard to this clone: Its specificity is unknown.

Trimming shortened V by 3 bases and J by 2 bases, and 14 bases separated the two germline ends. Germline V gene sequence: CDR1 MDHEN, CDR2 SYDVKM. CDR3 length: 15 residues. The source is a woman aged 45-65 years with HIV. The V gene is TRBV28, the J gene TRBJ2-7; no firm D call. Sequencing used unsorted PBMCs, obtained around 2.7 years after starting antiretroviral therapy. CDR3: CASSFGSAGPYEQYF. CDR3 sequence (DNA): TGTGCCAGCAGTTTCGGGTCGGCCGGCCCCTACGAGCAGTACTTC.